This T cell receptor (beta chain) was profiled in a study of OX40 agonist ivuxolimab in advanced cancers. Study at large: Patients with prior anti-PD-1, anti-PD-L1 or anti-CTLA-4 therapy were eligible; less than 50% had some.

V gave up 3 bases and J gave up 3 bases, with 12 bases separating them. CDR1 and CDR2 (germline): SGHRS, YFSETQ. The length of the CDR3 is 14 residues. The method was immunoSEQ multiplex PCR; TCRdb's version includes in-frame clones alone and lacks a portion of them. The data contain 59,000 or so clones, roughly 82% of them seen just once; the ten biggest clones take up about 3.8%. The V and J genes are TRBV5-1 and TRBJ1-1, with D possibly matching TRBD1 (6 bases). The sample consisted of CD4+ or CD8+ T cells sorted from blood, taken in a trial of the OX40 agonist ivuxolimab. This sequence originates from an adult with an advanced solid tumor such as melanoma, head and neck, liver or kidney cancer. CDR3 amino acids: CASSWGATDTEAFF. The DNA of the CDR3 is TGCGCCAGCAGCTGGGGGGCTACGGACACTGAAGCTTTCTTT.